What follows describes a single T cell receptor beta chain. Its antigen remains undetermined. The record has no base qualities; no much larger clone is one base away. The data belong to a study of CD8 T cells in Susac syndrome (dated by TCRdb to about 2019). About the investigation overall: Among the Susac syndrome patients who were sequenced, clinically active disease was present in roughly six and clinical remission was observed in fewer than 10. The study used repertoire sequencing to test whether antigen drove CD8+ T cell activation and differentiation in Susac syndrome. Susac syndrome patients were therapy-naive, on corticosteroids (some also receiving IVIg), or on IVIg alone at blood withdrawal.

RNA was extracted using the RNeasy kit, and roughly 0.5 to 1 microgram was reverse transcribed with random hexamers. The immunoSEQ multiplex PCR assay, which covers 54 Vbeta and 13 Jbeta segments, was used to amplify TCR beta CDR3 regions. PCR amplification bias was corrected using a synthetic template baseline for primer optimization and computational correction. Per the original workflow: Reads were annotated to V, D and J genes according to IMGT and were analyzed with immunoSEQ Analyzer, with only productive sequences retained. Clonality was computed as one minus Shannon entropy normalized by log2 of the number of productive unique sequences. For each patient and control, public and private clones were evaluated within the 100 most prevalent clones. Clones were defined as Susac-specific when absent from the healthy and MS cohorts, from roughly 1,000 published viral clones and from other ImmuneACCESS disease sequences. TCRdb reran the public reads through fastp at Q25 and MiXCR, keeping productive beta chains. A single entry per CDR3 protein holds the most common genes and DNA from its merged rows. None of the V and J calls come from the authors' own analysis; TCRdb made them. This sample gives some 250,000 distinct CDR3 sequences in total; about 95% of them show up just once. Clones ranked in the top ten supply roughly 0.1% of the sample.

Counted from cysteine to phenylalanine, this CDR3 has 16 amino acids. The read is trimmed to its CDR3 DNA, 48 bases read in frame from base 1. V and J are trimmed by 1 base and 2 bases, and the gene matches miss 8 bases of the junction. The germline V gene supplies CDR1 SGHDN and CDR2 FVKESK. Peripheral blood CD8+ and CD4+ T cells from healthy donors, Susac syndrome patients and multiple sclerosis patients were profiled using high-throughput TCR beta sequencing. The Susac syndrome patients fulfilled recently defined diagnostic criteria for either definite or probable disease. Bulk CD8+ and CD4+ T cells were purified by magnetic negative isolation, while CD8+ TEMRA cells were enriched using FACS. Blood was drawn into EDTA tubes, processed within 24 hours, and PBMCs were isolated by density gradient centrifugation. PBMCs intended for TCR sequencing were cryopreserved in liquid nitrogen and were subsequently thawed in a 37 degrees C water bath. The sorted or isolated CD4+, CD8+ and CD8+ TEMRA cells reached a purity of at least 90%.

The full study reports these points: In the CD4+ T cell repertoire of Susac syndrome patients, clonal expansion was not detected. The number of individuals in the TCR sequencing and HLA analysis was acknowledged as relatively small.

The receptor's source is a human donor with Susac syndrome. The chain is encoded by TRBV14 joined to TRBJ2-7, and 7 junctional nucleotides match TRBD1. Sequenced material: CD4+ T cells from PBMCs. The CDR3 sequence is CASSQAQDRDTYEQYF. The DNA sequence is TGTGCCAGCAGCCAAGCCCAAGACAGGGACACCTACGAGCAGTACTTC.